This T cell receptor beta chain appears in the sequencing data of a study of vaccination effects on CD4 cells after COVID-19 (dated by TCRdb to between 2021 and 2024). Describing the broader study: Participants received two doses of either the BNT162b2 or the mRNA-1273 mRNA SARS-CoV-2 vaccine. SARS-CoV-2 spike-specific CD4+ TCR repertoires from before and after mRNA vaccination were compared in COVID-19 convalescent patients and in infection-naive vaccine recipients. Altogether, around ten COVID-19 convalescent patients and a few SARS-CoV-2-naive healthy vaccine recipients made up the full study. The Oncomine TCR Beta short-read assay on an Illumina iSeq 100 was used to sequence cultures from other donors in the study. Beyond this particular receptor, the publication reports: The study was limited by a small number of convalescent patients, and early post-infection timepoints were lacking. Among healthy vaccine recipients, nearly all vaccine-induced clones were SARS-CoV-2 mono-reactive, and just 1 of 255 was cross-reactive with common cold coronaviruses. Marked clonal contraction was observed in both infection-induced and vaccine-induced clones at late post-vaccination timepoints, consistent with waning T cell responses.

As concerns this clone: Its recognized antigen is unknown. It has no much larger one-base neighbor in the sample; base qualities were not kept.

Libraries were prepared through the immunoSEQ multiplex PCR assay. DNA from the cultured, isolated CD4+ T cells was subjected to TCR beta CDR3 sequencing. The study's own analysis went as follows. The analysis removed non-productive TCR sequences, trimmed reads to the CDR3 region, and retained only CDR3s that were 7 or more amino acids long. Antigen-specific clonotypes were identified using the MANAFEST web app by comparison of expansion in peptide wells against reference cultures. For clones to be considered positive, expansion at FDR<0.05 versus reference and all other wells, an odds ratio above 5, and a frequency above 0.1% in two replicate wells were required. A clonotype was called cross-reactive if it was significantly expanded both in SARS-CoV-2 spike wells and in at least one common cold coronavirus spike condition. CDR3 similarity was assessed by Levenshtein distance with the stringdist R package, and unrooted trees were built with ape in R 3.6.1. Drawn from immuneACCESS, this table holds only the in-frame rearrangements with V and J called that TCRdb kept. Clones are partly lost; checked studies trace under half to an unresolved V gene and leave the rest unexplained. That table furnishes V, J and clone size, whereas the DNA furnished D and trimming. In all, the sample holds 20,000 to 25,000 clones, and 55% to 75% of those were seen once. The ten largest clonotypes hold around a tenth of the sample.

CDR1 SEHNR and CDR2 FQNEAQ were looked up in the germline V gene (reference sequence). V lost 4 bases and J lost 10 bases, and the count of bases not matched to a germline gene is 12. From its cysteine to its phenylalanine, the CDR3 spans 16 amino acids. The entry retains the CDR3 DNA only, 48 bases that are in frame from base 1. To identify antigen-specific CD4+ T cell clonotypes by their expansion, the ViraFEST assay first stimulated PBMC with viral peptide pools and then applied TCR sequencing. After approximately 11 days of culture, CD4+ T cells were isolated with the EasySep CD4+ T cell isolation kit. Healthy vaccine recipients had no prior SARS-CoV-2 infection, confirmed by negative nucleocapsid antibodies before and after vaccination. Around 2 million PBMC per well were cultured in IMDM with 5% human AB serum, 8.5 to 10 IU/ml IL-2 and gentamicin, plus 10 ug/ml peptides. On days 3 and 7, half of the culture medium was replaced with fresh IL-2-containing medium. Each peptide stimulation condition was cultured in triplicate wells unless otherwise noted. Using Ficoll-Paque Plus gradient centrifugation, PBMC were separated from whole blood and then either used fresh or cryopreserved at -140C. The overlapping peptide pools covered the spike proteins of SARS-CoV-2 and of the common cold coronaviruses HCoV-NL63, HCoV-OC43 and HCoV-229E. The QIAamp micro DNA kit was used to extract genomic DNA from the cultured CD4+ T cells.

The clonotype was recovered from a human donor who received a COVID-19 vaccine. This material consisted of CD4+ T cells from PBMCs cultured with HCoV-NL63 spike peptides, taken before COVID-19 vaccination. The intended sense of this specimen's cell subset or site label: HCoV-NL63 spike overlapping peptide pool stimulation. The rearranged segments are TRBV7-9 and TRBJ2-3; 12 of the junction bases match TRBD1. The sequenced DNA is TGTGCCAGCAGCTCCGTCCCGGGACAGGGGGCTTTCTCGCAGTATTTT. It translates as CASSSVPGQGAFSQYF. Where the CDR3 stops, the reference TRBV7-9 and TRBJ2-3 genes take over; the full variable domain is DTGVSQNPRHKITKRGQNVTFRCDPISEHNRLYWYRQTLGQGPEFLTYFQNEAQLEKSRLLSDRFSAERPKGSFSTLEIQRTEQGDSAMYLCASSSVPGQGAFSQYFGPGTRLTVL.